This T cell receptor beta chain appears in the sequencing data of a study of cytomegalovirus exposure and HLA in healthy donors. Study-level points and caveats: Later analysis indicated greater clonal expansion among HLA-associated TCR beta chains than among equally common other chains. V segments that were indistinguishable, TRBV6-2 and TRBV6-3 among them, were omitted from analysis. Association with HLA alleles at 0.05 false discovery rate was found for 15,000 or so TCR beta sequences in a later analysis.

Regarding this clone: Its specificity is not known.

Trimming shortened V by 4 bases and J by 5 bases, and 12 bases separated the two germline ends. Germline V gene data show CDR1 as SGDLS and CDR2 as YYNGEE. The length of the CDR3 is 13 residues. Primers included in the PCR were 60 Vbeta and 13 Jbeta primers. Profiling relied on immunoSEQ multiplex PCR, and the TCRdb table lists in-frame clones only, not all of them. The table includes about 130,000 clones, roughly three quarters detected once. The chain employs TRBV9 and TRBJ2-5; possibly TRBD2 for D (5 bases). Material: PBMCs. The TCR was taken from a male donor in good health and CMV-seronegative. CDR3 coding DNA: TGTGCCAGCAGCCCCCGGACGGGGGAGACCCAGTACTTC. It encodes CASSPRTGETQYF.